This T cell receptor beta chain was sequenced for a study of high-grade serous ovarian cancer treatment subgroups. Study-wide points: Only CDR3 was analyzed; CDR1 and CDR2 were not.

Tumor samples were obtained before definitive surgery or chemotherapy. This CDR3 has 13 residues. Germline loops: CDR1 MNHNS, CDR2 SASEGT. V gave up 1 base and J gave up 8 bases, with 11 bases separating them. Profiled with immunoSEQ multiplex PCR; TCRdb holds only in-frame clones, not every one. Of tens of thousands of clones listed, about 88% are singletons. Of note for this clone: Its antigen is undetermined.

The receptor was derived from a human donor with high-grade serous ovarian cancer. The sequenced material came from tumor tissue. The rearrangement uses TRBV6-1 and TRBJ2-5; D gene unclear. CDR3 DNA sequence: TGTGCCAGCAGTGAAGTTCAGACGGGCACCCAGTACTTC. This gives the protein CASSEVQTGTQYF.